Listed below are T cell receptor beta chains from one sample, sequenced in a study of CD8 T cells in Susac syndrome. MiXCR, applied by TCRdb to the immunoSEQ multiplex PCR reads, yields one record per CDR3 protein. The repertoire holds approximately 220,000 distinct CDR3 sequences, around 95% seen once, with just over 0.08% in the top ten. Input material: CD4+ T cells from PBMCs. These receptors originate from a human donor with multiple sclerosis. The CDR3 runs from the conserved cysteine through the conserved F or W. Fields, in order: V gene, D gene, J gene, clone size, CDR3 DNA, CDR3 protein. The D gene is left open where the match is weak. Where a row states a size, it is once, few, many or the class of an expanded clone; other rows omit it.

v_gene: TRBV30; d_gene: TRBD2; j_gene: TRBJ2-3; abundance: -; CDR3nt: TGTGCCTGGAGTAGTGGACTAGCGGGGGTGGATACGCAGTATTTT; CDR3aa: CAWSSGLAGVDTQYF
v_gene: TRBV9; d_gene: -; j_gene: TRBJ1-2; abundance: -; CDR3nt: TGTGCCAGCAGCGTAGGTTTCGGCCACTATGGCTACACCTTC; CDR3aa: CASSVGFGHYGYTF
v_gene: TRBV27; d_gene: -; j_gene: TRBJ1-2; abundance: once; CDR3nt: TGTGCCAGCAGTTCAGCCTTGGGGGGCTACACCTTC; CDR3aa: CASSSALGGYTF
v_gene: TRBV3-1; d_gene: TRBD2; j_gene: TRBJ2-3; abundance: -; CDR3nt: TGTGCCAGCAGCCAATCCGGACTAGACACAGATACGCAGTATTTT; CDR3aa: CASSQSGLDTDTQYF
v_gene: TRBV25-1; d_gene: -; j_gene: TRBJ1-6; abundance: -; CDR3nt: TGTGCCAGCAGTGGGGGGGCAAGCTCCTATAATTCACCCCTCCACTTT; CDR3aa: CASSGGASSYNSPLHF
v_gene: TRBV25-1; d_gene: TRBD1; j_gene: TRBJ2-2; abundance: -; CDR3nt: TGTGCCAGCAGTGACCCCCTTGGGACAGGAAACACCGGGGAGCTGTTTTTT; CDR3aa: CASSDPLGTGNTGELFF
v_gene: TRBV27; d_gene: -; j_gene: TRBJ1-2; abundance: -; CDR3nt: TGTGCCAGCAGTCCCGCGGAGGGTGATGGTGGCTACACCTTC; CDR3aa: CASSPAEGDGGYTF
v_gene: TRBV7-2; d_gene: -; j_gene: TRBJ1-5; abundance: -; CDR3nt: TGTGCCAGCAGCTCGCGGGGGGACAATCAGCCCCAGCATTTT; CDR3aa: CASSSRGDNQPQHF
v_gene: TRBV30; d_gene: -; j_gene: TRBJ2-5; abundance: -; CDR3nt: TGTGCCTGGAACACCCTAGAGACCCAGTACTTC; CDR3aa: CAWNTLETQYF
v_gene: TRBV15; d_gene: TRBD2; j_gene: TRBJ2-1; abundance: -; CDR3nt: TGTGCCACCAGCAGAGAGGCTCGATGGGGGGGAGACAATGAGCAGTTCTTC; CDR3aa: CATSREARWGGDNEQFF
v_gene: TRBV24-1; d_gene: -; j_gene: TRBJ1-5; abundance: -; CDR3nt: TGTGCCACCAGCAGCAGGGTGGGTCAGCCCCAGCATTTT; CDR3aa: CATSSRVGQPQHF
v_gene: TRBV20-1; d_gene: -; j_gene: TRBJ2-3; abundance: -; CDR3nt: TGCAGTGCTAGCTGGGCCCCTGACACAGATACGCAGTATTTT; CDR3aa: CSASWAPDTDTQYF
v_gene: TRBV12-3/TRBV12-4; d_gene: -; j_gene: TRBJ2-1; abundance: -; CDR3nt: TGTGCCAGCAGTTCGGCTAACGGGGATGAGTTCTTC; CDR3aa: CASSSANGDEFF
v_gene: TRBV2; d_gene: -; j_gene: TRBJ1-1; abundance: -; CDR3nt: TGTGCCAGCAGGGACACCGGAAAGAAGATAGGCGCTGAAGCTTTCTTT; CDR3aa: CASRDTGKKIGAEAFF
v_gene: TRBV3-1; d_gene: TRBD2; j_gene: TRBJ2-3; abundance: -; CDR3nt: TGTGCCAGCAGCCCGGGACTAGCGTCCACAGATACGCAGTATTTT; CDR3aa: CASSPGLASTDTQYF
v_gene: TRBV29-1; d_gene: -; j_gene: TRBJ2-5; abundance: -; CDR3nt: TGCAGCGTTGCCGATACTAGAGCGGAGACCCAGTACTTC; CDR3aa: CSVADTRAETQYF
v_gene: TRBV20-1; d_gene: -; j_gene: TRBJ2-1; abundance: once; CDR3nt: TGCAGTGCTAGTACTAGCTCCTACAATGAGCAGTTCTTC; CDR3aa: CSASTSSYNEQFF
v_gene: TRBV29-1; d_gene: -; j_gene: TRBJ2-6; abundance: -; CDR3nt: TGCAGCGGATGTTTCTCTGGGGCCAACGTCCTGACTTTC; CDR3aa: CSGCFSGANVLTF
v_gene: TRBV5-6; d_gene: -; j_gene: TRBJ1-5; abundance: few; CDR3nt: TGTGCCAGCAGCTTGTATGGCAATCAGCCCCAGCATTTT; CDR3aa: CASSLYGNQPQHF
v_gene: TRBV2; d_gene: -; j_gene: TRBJ1-1; abundance: -; CDR3nt: TGTGTCCGGGTAAACACTGAAGCTTTCTTT; CDR3aa: CVRVNTEAFF
v_gene: TRBV10-3; d_gene: -; j_gene: TRBJ2-5; abundance: -; CDR3nt: TGTGCCATCAGGGCGGCGGGGCAGGGAGAGACCCAGTACTTC; CDR3aa: CAIRAAGQGETQYF
v_gene: TRBV18; d_gene: TRBD1; j_gene: TRBJ1-1; abundance: -; CDR3nt: TGTGCCAGCTCACTCCTGTCGGGGGGAGGGGGCATGAACACTGAAGCTTTCTTT; CDR3aa: CASSLLSGGGGMNTEAFF
v_gene: TRBV2; d_gene: -; j_gene: TRBJ1-5; abundance: -; CDR3nt: TGTGCCAGCAGTGAAAGGGGGACCCAGCCCCAGCATTTT; CDR3aa: CASSERGTQPQHF
v_gene: TRBV20-1; d_gene: -; j_gene: TRBJ2-1; abundance: -; CDR3nt: TGCAGTGCGGCCGTCGGGGGCTACAATGAGCAGTTCTTC; CDR3aa: CSAAVGGYNEQFF
v_gene: TRBV11-2; d_gene: -; j_gene: TRBJ1-1; abundance: -; CDR3nt: TGTGCCAGCAGCTCTATTAGAGGGCGCGGTCCTTACACTGAAGCTTTCTTT; CDR3aa: CASSSIRGRGPYTEAFF
v_gene: TRBV20-1; d_gene: -; j_gene: TRBJ1-5; abundance: -; CDR3nt: TGCAGTGCTAGCCTGGGCAGCAATCAGCCCCAGCATTTT; CDR3aa: CSASLGSNQPQHF
v_gene: TRBV27; d_gene: TRBD1; j_gene: TRBJ1-2; abundance: -; CDR3nt: TGTGCCAGCAGTTTCGGACAGGGGGCCCCTTTCCATGGCTACACCTTC; CDR3aa: CASSFGQGAPFHGYTF
v_gene: TRBV6-1; d_gene: -; j_gene: TRBJ2-1; abundance: -; CDR3nt: TGTGCCAGCAGTGGGGGACTGGGGGGCAATGAGCAGTTCTTC; CDR3aa: CASSGGLGGNEQFF
v_gene: TRBV20-1; d_gene: -; j_gene: TRBJ1-1; abundance: -; CDR3nt: TGCAGTGCCAGCGGACACATGAACACTGAAGCTTTCTTT; CDR3aa: CSASGHMNTEAFF
v_gene: TRBV2; d_gene: -; j_gene: TRBJ2-1; abundance: -; CDR3nt: TGTGCCAGCAGTGGGGAGGGGGGACCCTACAATGAGCAGTTCTTC; CDR3aa: CASSGEGGPYNEQFF
v_gene: TRBV27; d_gene: TRBD1; j_gene: TRBJ1-1; abundance: -; CDR3nt: TGTGCCAGCAGTTCCGGGACAGGGGTCACTGAAGCTTTCTTT; CDR3aa: CASSSGTGVTEAFF
v_gene: TRBV3-1; d_gene: -; j_gene: TRBJ1-2; abundance: -; CDR3nt: TGTGCCAGCAGCCAAGTTGGGGTTCCTAACTATGGCTACACCTTC; CDR3aa: CASSQVGVPNYGYTF
v_gene: TRBV2; d_gene: -; j_gene: TRBJ1-6; abundance: -; CDR3nt: TGTGCCAGCTGTTACTCGGGGGAATCACCCCTCCACTTT; CDR3aa: CASCYSGESPLHF
v_gene: TRBV6-5; d_gene: -; j_gene: TRBJ1-1; abundance: -; CDR3nt: TGTGCCAGCGGAGGGGACTTATCTGAAGCTTTCTTT; CDR3aa: CASGGDLSEAFF
v_gene: TRBV2; d_gene: -; j_gene: TRBJ1-2; abundance: -; CDR3nt: TGTGCCAGCAGTTTAAAGCCCCATGGCTACACCTTC; CDR3aa: CASSLKPHGYTF
v_gene: TRBV20-1; d_gene: TRBD1; j_gene: TRBJ1-6; abundance: -; CDR3nt: TGCAGTGCTAGAGGAGGACAGGGACGAAGGAGTTCACCCCTCCACTTT; CDR3aa: CSARGGQGRRSSPLHF
v_gene: TRBV6-5; d_gene: -; j_gene: TRBJ2-3; abundance: -; CDR3nt: TGTGCCAGCAGTTATCGGGCCCACACAGATACGCAGTATTTT; CDR3aa: CASSYRAHTDTQYF
v_gene: TRBV20-1; d_gene: -; j_gene: TRBJ1-6; abundance: -; CDR3nt: TGCAGTGCTAGGGCGGGCGGCGATAATTCACCCCTCCACTTT; CDR3aa: CSARAGGDNSPLHF
v_gene: TRBV27; d_gene: TRBD1; j_gene: TRBJ1-2; abundance: -; CDR3nt: TGTGCCAGCAGTCCCCGGGACAGGGTCGGCTACACCTTC; CDR3aa: CASSPRDRVGYTF
v_gene: TRBV12-3/TRBV12-4; d_gene: -; j_gene: TRBJ2-5; abundance: -; CDR3nt: TGTGCCAGCAGTTTATTACAGGGATCTCAAGAGACCCAGTACTTC; CDR3aa: CASSLLQGSQETQYF
v_gene: TRBV29-1; d_gene: -; j_gene: TRBJ1-1; abundance: -; CDR3nt: TGCAGCGTTGCGGGGGGCTACACTGAAGCTTTCTTT; CDR3aa: CSVAGGYTEAFF
v_gene: TRBV12-3/TRBV12-4; d_gene: -; j_gene: TRBJ1-2; abundance: -; CDR3nt: TGTGCCAGCAGTTTCAGGGTTTCGGGGGGCTACACCTTC; CDR3aa: CASSFRVSGGYTF
v_gene: TRBV29-1; d_gene: -; j_gene: TRBJ2-3; abundance: -; CDR3nt: TGCAGCGTTGATTTGGGGCTAGATACGCAGTATTTT; CDR3aa: CSVDLGLDTQYF
v_gene: TRBV30; d_gene: -; j_gene: TRBJ1-2; abundance: few; CDR3nt: TGTGCCTGGAGTACTGGGACTAACTATGGCTACACCTTC; CDR3aa: CAWSTGTNYGYTF